This T cell receptor (beta chain) was recovered during a study of CD8+CD57+ T cells in acquired aplastic anemia (dated by TCRdb to 2016 to 2019). Turning to the overall study: On average, sorted CD4+ and CD8+ cells yielded around 3.1 ug of extracted DNA, with a range of roughly 0.17 to 30 ug. Summary of the overall study and its limitations: Although roughly 29 CD8+ CDR3 sequences were shared by patients and controls, these sequences appeared highly expressed in patients and within the immunodominant clones of patients. Patients and healthy controls showed no significant difference in CD8+ Simpson's diversity (P=0.060).

Spanning cysteine to phenylalanine, the CDR3 consists of 15 amino acids. This entry keeps only the CDR3 DNA: 45 bases, framed from base 1. The CDR1 and CDR2 encoded by the germline V gene (reference sequence) are LNHDA and SQIVND. Trimming removed 1 base from V and 5 bases from J, leaving 14 bases between the germline ends. Profiling of TCR beta VDJ combinations and CDR3 sequences used genomic DNA as the template. An Illumina HiSeq 2000 was the platform used for TCR repertoire sequencing. The study's processing was this. TRBV/TRBJ rearrangement plots, CDR3 size and DJ length profiles, and Simpson's diversity index were used to assess repertoires. The most abundant DNA sequence in the deep sequencing data was taken as the immunodominant clone. CDR3 amino acid sequences were screened for sharing across subjects and were compared with published repertoires and the VDJdb database. Using fastp trimming at Q25 and MiXCR clonotype assembly, TCRdb reanalyzed the public sequencing data and kept in-frame beta chains. For every CDR3 protein sequence, its rows merge into one entry that carries the most common genes and DNA. The V and J calls follow TCRdb's processing rather than the paper's. This sample has 300,000 or so distinct CDR3 sequences in its table, and roughly 50% of those were observed once. The ten most abundant clones make up roughly 8% of the sample.

In this study, sorted CD4+ and CD8+ T cells from the blood of healthy subjects and of severe aplastic anemia patients had their TCR repertoires deep-sequenced. Ficoll-Paque density gradient centrifugation was used to isolate peripheral blood mononuclear cells. Before DNA extraction, CD4+ and CD8+ T cells were sorted by FACS or by magnetic beads. In its sample, this clonotype was seen a few times. This clone's antigen is unknown. Base qualities are not provided; no much larger clone lies one nucleotide away. The TCR originated in a human donor with severe aplastic anemia or a healthy control (not recorded which). The rearrangement combines TRBV19 with TRBJ2-5, and the D gene may be TRBD2, 5 bases matching. Sequenced material: sorted CD4+, CD8+, or CD8+CD57+ T cells (not recorded which) from PBMCs. The nucleotide sequence is given as TGTGCCAGTAGTATAGGGCCGGGAAGGGTTGAGACCCAGTACTTC. It codes for CASSIGPGRVETQYF. With all but the CDR3 taken from the reference TRBV19 and TRBJ2-5 genes, the full variable domain is: DGGITQSPKYLFRKEGQNVTLSCEQNLNHDAMYWYRQDPGQGLRLIYYSQIVNDFQKGDIAEGYSVSREKKESFPLTVTSAQKNPTAFYLCASSIGPGRVETQYFGPGTRLLVL.